The rows below give T cell receptor beta chains drawn from one sample of a study of cytomegalovirus exposure and HLA in healthy donors. Assay used: immunoSEQ multiplex PCR; TCRdb lists only in-frame clones, some missing. The sample includes about 60,000 clones, 85% to 95% of them seen just once. Material for sequencing was PBMCs. These receptors originate from a woman between 18 and 29 years old in good health and CMV-seronegative. CDR3s include the opening cysteine and the closing phenylalanine or tryptophan. A D gene is named only where the DNA matches it firmly. Only part of the rows carry a size: once, few, many, or a class if the clone is expanded.

d_gene	abundance	len	v_gene	j_gene	CDR3nt	CDR3aa
TRBD1	-	14	TRBV18	TRBJ2-7	TGTGCCAGCTCACCAAGGACAGGAACCTACGAGCAGTACTTC	CASSPRTGTYEQYF
-	-	15	TRBV5-4	TRBJ2-7	TGTGCCAGCAGCTTCGGTACGGCAGCGGTCTACGAGCAGTACTTC	CASSFGTAAVYEQYF
TRBD2	-	19	TRBV7-8	TRBJ2-2	TGTGCCAGCAGCCCTCGCATCCTAGCTAAGCGGGAGGGTACCGGGGAGCTGTTTTTT	CASSPRILAKREGTGELFF
TRBD1	-	18	TRBV7-8	TRBJ1-1	TGTGCCAGCAGCTTACAGGGACAGGAGAAGTCGATGAACACTGAAGCTTTCTTT	CASSLQGQEKSMNTEAFF
TRBD2	-	14	TRBV19	TRBJ2-1	TGTGCCAGTAGGGGACTAGCGGGAGGGCAGGAGCAGTTCTTC	CASRGLAGGQEQFF
-	-	15	TRBV5-4	TRBJ1-2	TGTGCCAGCAGCTACACAGGACTACCTAACTATGGCTACACCTTC	CASSYTGLPNYGYTF
TRBD2	-	16	TRBV7-2	TRBJ2-5	TGTGCCAGCAGCCTTAGCCTAGCGGGGGCCCAAGAGACCCAGTACTTC	CASSLSLAGAQETQYF
TRBD2	-	18	TRBV27	TRBJ2-1	TGTGCCAGCAGACGAGCCCTAGCGGGGGCCTATTCAGGGGGTGAGCAGTTCTTC	CASRRALAGAYSGGEQFF
TRBD2	once	17	TRBV15	TRBJ2-3	TGTGCCACCAGCAGAGAAATACTAGCGGGGGGCGCAGATACGCAGTATTTT	CATSREILAGGADTQYF
-	-	13	TRBV18	TRBJ1-6	TGTGCCAGCTTCGGAGGGATGGGATCACCCCTCCACTTT	CASFGGMGSPLHF
TRBD1	-	19	TRBV15	TRBJ2-6	TGTGCCACCAGCAGATCCGGCCCGACAGGGGTCACTGGGGCCAACGTCCTGACTTTC	CATSRSGPTGVTGANVLTF
-	-	14	TRBV15	TRBJ1-1	TGTGCCACCAGCAGAGATAGGAGGGGCACTGAAGCTTTCTTT	CATSRDRRGTEAFF
TRBD2	-	16	TRBV10-1	TRBJ2-1	TGCGCCAGCAGTGAGTATCTGGGAGGGCCCTACAATGAGCAGTTCTTC	CASSEYLGGPYNEQFF
-	-	15	TRBV6-1	TRBJ1-1	TGTGCCAGCAGTGAAGTGCGGACAGATAACACTGAAGCTTTCTTT	CASSEVRTDNTEAFF
-	-	16	TRBV5-5	TRBJ1-2	TGTGCCAGCAGCTTTCAGGCACTTTTCGTTAACTATGGCTACACCTTC	CASSFQALFVNYGYTF
-	-	12	TRBV9	TRBJ2-1	TGTGCCAGCAGCGTAATAGCTGCGGAGCAGTTCTTC	CASSVIAAEQFF